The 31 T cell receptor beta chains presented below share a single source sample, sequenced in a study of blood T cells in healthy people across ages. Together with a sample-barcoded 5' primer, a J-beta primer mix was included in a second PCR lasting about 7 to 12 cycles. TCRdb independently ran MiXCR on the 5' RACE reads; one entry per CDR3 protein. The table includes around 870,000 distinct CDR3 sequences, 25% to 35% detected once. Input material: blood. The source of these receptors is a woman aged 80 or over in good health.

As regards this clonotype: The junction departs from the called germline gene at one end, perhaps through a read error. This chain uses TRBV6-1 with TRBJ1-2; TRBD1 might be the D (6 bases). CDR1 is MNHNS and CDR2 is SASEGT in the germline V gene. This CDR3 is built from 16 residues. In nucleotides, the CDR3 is TGTGCCAGCAATGAAAGAGAGGCAGGGGTCGCGTATGGCTACACCTTC. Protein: CASNEREAGVAYGYTF.

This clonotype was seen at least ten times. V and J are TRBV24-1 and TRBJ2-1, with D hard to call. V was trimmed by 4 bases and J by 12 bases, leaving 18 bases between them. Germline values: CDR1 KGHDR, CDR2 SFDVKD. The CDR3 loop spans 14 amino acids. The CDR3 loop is CATSDPPETSMQFF. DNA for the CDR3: TGTGCCACCAGTGACCCCCCAGAGACGTCCATGCAGTTCTTC.

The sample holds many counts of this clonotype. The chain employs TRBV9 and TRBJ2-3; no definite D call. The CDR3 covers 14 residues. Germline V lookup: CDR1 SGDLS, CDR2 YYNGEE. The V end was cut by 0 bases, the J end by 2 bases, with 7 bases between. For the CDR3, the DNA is TGTGCCAGCAGCGTAGCCCTTTTCACAGATACGCAGTATTTT. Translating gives CASSVALFTDTQYF.

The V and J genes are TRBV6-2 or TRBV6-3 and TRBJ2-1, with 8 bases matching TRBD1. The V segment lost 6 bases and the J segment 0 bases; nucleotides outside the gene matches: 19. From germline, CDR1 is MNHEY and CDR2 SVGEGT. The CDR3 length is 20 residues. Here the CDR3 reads CASSFTLGQGKSGSYNEQFF. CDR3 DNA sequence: TGTGCCAGCAGCTTTACCCTCGGACAGGGAAAGTCCGGCTCCTACAATGAGCAGTTCTTC.

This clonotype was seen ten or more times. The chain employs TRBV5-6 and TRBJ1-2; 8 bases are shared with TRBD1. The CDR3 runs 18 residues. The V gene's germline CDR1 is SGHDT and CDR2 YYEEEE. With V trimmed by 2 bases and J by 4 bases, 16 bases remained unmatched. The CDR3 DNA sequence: TGTGCCAGCAGCTTATACGCTGGGACAGGACCTTTGTTCTATGGCTACACCTTC. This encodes CASSLYAGTGPLFYGYTF.

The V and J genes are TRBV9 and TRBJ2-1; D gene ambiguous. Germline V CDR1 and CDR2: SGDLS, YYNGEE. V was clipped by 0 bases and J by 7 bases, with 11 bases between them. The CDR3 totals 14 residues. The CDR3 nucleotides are TGTGCCAGCAGCGTAGCTATTAGTTCTAATGAGCAGTTCTTC. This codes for CASSVAISSNEQFF. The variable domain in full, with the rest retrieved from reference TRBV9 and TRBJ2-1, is DSGVTQTPKHLITATGQRVTLRCSPRSGDLSVYWYQQSLDQGLQFLIQYYNGEERAKGNILERFSAQQFPDLHSELNLSSLELGDSALYFCASSVAISSNEQFFGPGTRLTVL.

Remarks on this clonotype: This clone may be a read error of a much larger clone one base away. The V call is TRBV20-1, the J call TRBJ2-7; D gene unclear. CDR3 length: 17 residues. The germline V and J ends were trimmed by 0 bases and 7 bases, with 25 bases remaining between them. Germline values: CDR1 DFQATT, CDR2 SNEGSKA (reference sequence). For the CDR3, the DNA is TGCAGTGCTAGAGATAGTATGGCGACGTCCCTTTACAATGAGCAGTACTTC. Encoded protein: CSARDSMATSLYNEQYF.

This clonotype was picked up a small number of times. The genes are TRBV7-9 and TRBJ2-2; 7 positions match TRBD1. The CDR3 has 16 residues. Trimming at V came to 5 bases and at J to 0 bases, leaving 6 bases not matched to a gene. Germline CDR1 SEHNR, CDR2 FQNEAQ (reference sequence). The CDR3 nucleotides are TGTGCCAGCAGCGTCGGGACAGCCACGAACACCGGGGAGCTGTTTTTT. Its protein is CASSVGTATNTGELFF.

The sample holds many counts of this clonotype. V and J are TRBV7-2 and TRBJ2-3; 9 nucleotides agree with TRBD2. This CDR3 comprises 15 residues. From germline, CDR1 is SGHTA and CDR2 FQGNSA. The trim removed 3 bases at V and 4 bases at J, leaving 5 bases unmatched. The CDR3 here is CASSLPGLAPDTQYF. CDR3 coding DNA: TGTGCCAGCAGCTTGCCGGGACTAGCACCAGATACGCAGTATTTT.

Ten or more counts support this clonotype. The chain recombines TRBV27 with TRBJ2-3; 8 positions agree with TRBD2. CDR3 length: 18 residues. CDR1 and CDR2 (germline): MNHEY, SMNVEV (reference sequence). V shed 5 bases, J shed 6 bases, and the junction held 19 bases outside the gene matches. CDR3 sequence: CASSIGLAGTRLSDTQYF. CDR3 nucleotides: TGTGCCAGCAGTATCGGCTTAGCGGGGACCCGCTTGTCGGATACGCAGTATTTT.

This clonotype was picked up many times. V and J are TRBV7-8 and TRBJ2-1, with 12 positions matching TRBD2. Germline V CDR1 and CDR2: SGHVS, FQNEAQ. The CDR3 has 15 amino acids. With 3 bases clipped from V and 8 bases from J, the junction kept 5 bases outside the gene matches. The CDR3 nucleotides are TGTGCCAGCAGCTTGCCTAGCGGGGGGGCCTATGAGCAGTTCTTC. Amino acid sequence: CASSLPSGGAYEQFF.

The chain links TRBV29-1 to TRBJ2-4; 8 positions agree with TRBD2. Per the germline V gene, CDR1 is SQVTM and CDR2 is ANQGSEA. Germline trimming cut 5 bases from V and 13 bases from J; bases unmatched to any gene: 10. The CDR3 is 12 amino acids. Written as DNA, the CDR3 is TGCAGCGTTACAGCGGGAGCTAGTGAGCAGTACTTC. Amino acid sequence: CSVTAGASEQYF. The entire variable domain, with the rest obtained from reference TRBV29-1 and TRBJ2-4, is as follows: SAVISQKPSRDICQRGTSLTIQCQVDSQVTMMFWYRQQPGQSLTLIATANQGSEATYESGFVIDKFPISRPNLTFSTLTVSNMSPEDSSIYLCSVTAGASEQYFGAGTRLSVL.

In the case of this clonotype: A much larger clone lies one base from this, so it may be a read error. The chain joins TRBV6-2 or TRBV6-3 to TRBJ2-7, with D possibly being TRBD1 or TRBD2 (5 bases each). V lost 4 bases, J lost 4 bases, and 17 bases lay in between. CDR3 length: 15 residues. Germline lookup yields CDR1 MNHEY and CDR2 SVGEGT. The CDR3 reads CASSWSGRGWYEQYF. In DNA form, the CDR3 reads TGTGCCAGCAGTTGGTCGGGACGGGGTTGGTACGAGCAGTACTTC.

The CDR3 loop reads CASSLVGNIQYF. CDR3 DNA sequence: TGTGCCAGCAGCTTAGTAGGAAACATTCAGTACTTC. V and J are TRBV7-9 and TRBJ2-4; D remains ambiguous. Germline V gene data show CDR1 as SEHNR and CDR2 as FQNEAQ (reference sequence). Between the trimmed V and J ends, which lost 1 base and 6 bases, there was a span of 4 bases. The CDR3 sequence is 12 residues long.

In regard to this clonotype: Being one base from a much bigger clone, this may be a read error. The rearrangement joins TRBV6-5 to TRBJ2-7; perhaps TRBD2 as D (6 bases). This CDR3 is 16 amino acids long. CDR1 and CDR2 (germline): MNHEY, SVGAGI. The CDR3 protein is CASSYAGPRSSYEQHF. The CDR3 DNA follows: TGTGCCAGCAGTTACGCGGGACCTCGAAGCTCCTACGAGCAGCACTTC.

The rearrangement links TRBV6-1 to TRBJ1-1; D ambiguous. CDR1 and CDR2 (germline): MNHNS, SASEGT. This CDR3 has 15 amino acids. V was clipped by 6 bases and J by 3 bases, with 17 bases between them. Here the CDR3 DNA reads TGTGCCAGCAGCGACATATCCCGTTGGGACACTGAAGCTTTCTTT. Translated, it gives CASSDISRWDTEAFF.

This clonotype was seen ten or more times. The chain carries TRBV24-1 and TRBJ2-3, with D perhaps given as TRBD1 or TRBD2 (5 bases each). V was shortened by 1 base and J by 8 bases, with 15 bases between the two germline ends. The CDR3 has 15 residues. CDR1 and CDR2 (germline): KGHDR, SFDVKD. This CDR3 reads CATSDFGAEVGTQYF. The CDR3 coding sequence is TGTGCCACCAGTGATTTCGGGGCCGAGGTTGGTACGCAGTATTTT.

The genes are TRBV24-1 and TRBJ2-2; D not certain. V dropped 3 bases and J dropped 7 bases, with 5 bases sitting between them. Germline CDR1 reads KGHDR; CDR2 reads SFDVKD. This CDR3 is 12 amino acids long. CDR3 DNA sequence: TGTGCCACCAGTGATAAAGTCGGGGAGCTGTTTTTT. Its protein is CATSDKVGELFF.

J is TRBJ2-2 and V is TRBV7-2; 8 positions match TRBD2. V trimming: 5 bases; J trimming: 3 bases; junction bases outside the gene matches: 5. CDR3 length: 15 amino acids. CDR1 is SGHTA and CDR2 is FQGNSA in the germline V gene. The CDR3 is CASSPAGAYTGELFF. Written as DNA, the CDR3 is TGTGCCAGCAGCCCAGCGGGGGCCTACACCGGGGAGCTGTTTTTT.

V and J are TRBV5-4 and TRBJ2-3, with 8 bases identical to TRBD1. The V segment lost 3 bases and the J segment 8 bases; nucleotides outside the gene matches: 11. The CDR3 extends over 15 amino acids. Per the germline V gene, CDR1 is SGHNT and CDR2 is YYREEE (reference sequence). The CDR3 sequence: CASSSGQGLAGTQYF. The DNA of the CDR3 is TGTGCCAGCAGCTCCGGACAGGGATTGGCAGGTACGCAGTATTTT.

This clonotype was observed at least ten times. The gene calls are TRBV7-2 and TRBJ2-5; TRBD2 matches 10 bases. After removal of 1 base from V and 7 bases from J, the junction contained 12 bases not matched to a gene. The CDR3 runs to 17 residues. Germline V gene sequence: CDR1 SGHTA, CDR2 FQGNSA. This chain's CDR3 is CASSLGLAGASQGTQYF. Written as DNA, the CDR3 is TGTGCCAGCAGCTTAGGGCTAGCGGGGGCCTCCCAGGGGACCCAGTACTTC.

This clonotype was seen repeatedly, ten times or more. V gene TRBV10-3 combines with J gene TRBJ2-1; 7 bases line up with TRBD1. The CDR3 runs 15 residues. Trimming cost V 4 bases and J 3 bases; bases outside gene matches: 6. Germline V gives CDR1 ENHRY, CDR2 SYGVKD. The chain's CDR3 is CAISGDREFYNEQFF. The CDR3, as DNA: TGTGCCATCAGTGGTGACAGGGAATTCTACAATGAGCAGTTCTTC.

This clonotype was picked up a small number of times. The DNA for the CDR3 is TGCGCCAGCAGCTTGGTTCCCGACCAGGACACTGAAGCTTTCTTT. This sequence encodes CASSLVPDQDTEAFF. The chain couples TRBV5-1 to TRBJ1-1; D is unclear. Germline V lookup: CDR1 SGHRS, CDR2 YFSETQ. With 0 bases removed from V and 3 bases from J, the gap between germline ends came to 12 bases. CDR3 length equals 15 residues.

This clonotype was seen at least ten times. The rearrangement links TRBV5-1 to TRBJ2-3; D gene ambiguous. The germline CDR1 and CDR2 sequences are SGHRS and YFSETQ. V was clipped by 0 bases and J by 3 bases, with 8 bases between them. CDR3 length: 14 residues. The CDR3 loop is CASSLETTTDTQYF. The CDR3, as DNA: TGCGCCAGCAGCTTGGAGACAACTACAGATACGCAGTATTTT.

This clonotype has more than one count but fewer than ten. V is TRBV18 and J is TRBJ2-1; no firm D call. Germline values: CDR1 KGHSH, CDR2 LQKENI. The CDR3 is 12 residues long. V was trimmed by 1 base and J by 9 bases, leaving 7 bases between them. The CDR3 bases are TGTGCCAGCTCACCACGAAGGGTTGAGCAGTTCTTC. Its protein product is CASSPRRVEQFF.

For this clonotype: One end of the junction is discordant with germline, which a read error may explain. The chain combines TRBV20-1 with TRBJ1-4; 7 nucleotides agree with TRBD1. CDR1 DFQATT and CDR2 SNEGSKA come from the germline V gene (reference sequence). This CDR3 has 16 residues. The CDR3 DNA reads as TGCAGTGCGGGGGGCCCAGGGGGAGGAACTAATGAAAAACGGTTTTTT. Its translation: CSAGGPGGGTNEKRFF.

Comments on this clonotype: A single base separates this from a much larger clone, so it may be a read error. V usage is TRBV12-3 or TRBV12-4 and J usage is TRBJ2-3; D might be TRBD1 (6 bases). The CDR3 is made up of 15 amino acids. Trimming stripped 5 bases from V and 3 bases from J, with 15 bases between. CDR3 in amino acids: CASSQGWMSTDTQYF. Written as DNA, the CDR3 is TGTGCCAGCAGTCAGGGGTGGATGAGTACAGATACGCAGTATTTT.

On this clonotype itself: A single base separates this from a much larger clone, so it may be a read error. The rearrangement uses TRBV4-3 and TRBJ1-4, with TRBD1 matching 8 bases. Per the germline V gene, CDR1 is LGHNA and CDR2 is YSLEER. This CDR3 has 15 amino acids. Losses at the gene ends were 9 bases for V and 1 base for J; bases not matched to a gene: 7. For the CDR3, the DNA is TGCGCCAGTTCACAGGGGGGAGTAACTAATGAAAAACTGTTTTTT. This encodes CASSQGGVTNEKLFF.

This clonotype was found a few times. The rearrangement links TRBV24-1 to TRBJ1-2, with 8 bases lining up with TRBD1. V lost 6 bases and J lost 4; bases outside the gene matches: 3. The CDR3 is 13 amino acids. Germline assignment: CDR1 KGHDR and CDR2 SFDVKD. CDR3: CATSQGATYGYTF. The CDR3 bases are TGTGCCACCAGTCAGGGGGCCACCTATGGCTACACCTTC.

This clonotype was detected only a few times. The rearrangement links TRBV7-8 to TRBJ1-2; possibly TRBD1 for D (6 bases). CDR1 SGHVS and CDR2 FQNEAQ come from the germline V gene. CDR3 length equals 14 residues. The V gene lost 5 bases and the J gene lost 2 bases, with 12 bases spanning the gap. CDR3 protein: CASSQWTENYGYTF. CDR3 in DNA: TGTGCCAGCAGCCAATGGACAGAGAACTATGGCTACACCTTC.

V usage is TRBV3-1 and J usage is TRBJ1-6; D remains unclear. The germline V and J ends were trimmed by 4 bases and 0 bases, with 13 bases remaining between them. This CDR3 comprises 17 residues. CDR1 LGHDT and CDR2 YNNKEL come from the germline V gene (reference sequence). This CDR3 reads CASSPYLGLSYNSPLHF. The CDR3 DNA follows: TGTGCCAGCAGCCCATATTTGGGTCTCTCCTATAATTCACCCCTCCACTTT.